Following are 30 T cell receptor beta chains from one sample sequenced in a study of T cell clonality in common variable immunodeficiency. Measured with immunoSEQ multiplex PCR; TCRdb has only the in-frame clones, and not every one. Listed for the sample are tens of thousands of clones, none seen a single time. The specimen sequenced was peripheral blood mononuclear cells. The source of these receptors is a person aged 18 to 75 in good health.

This clone was counted many times. The CDR3 end lies 3 residues beyond the end of the read and is filled in from the germline J gene. This chain uses TRBV20-1 with TRBJ1-2, with a tentative D call TRBD1 (5 bases). The V gene's germline CDR1 is DFQATT and CDR2 SNEGSKA (reference sequence). The CDR3 is 13 residues long. The ends were cut back, 0 bases at V and 5 bases at J, with 10 bases in the middle. The CDR3 spells CSAREGQRYGYTF. The sequenced part of the CDR3 DNA is TGCAGTGCTAGAGAGGGGCAGAGGTATGGC.

This clone appeared many times. The read is 3 residues too short to cover the CDR3 end, so that end is filled in from the germline J gene. The chain joins TRBV4-2 to TRBJ2-2, with 12 positions matching TRBD2. V dropped 0 bases and J dropped 1; count of bases not matched to a gene: 0. CDR3 length: 17 residues. Germline loops: CDR1 LGHNA, CDR2 YNFKEQ. The CDR3 bases that were read are TGTGCCAGCAGCCAAGAGACTAGCGGGGGGAACACCGGGGAG. Translation: CASSQETSGGNTGE. The CDR3 in full is CASSQETSGGNTGELFF.

This clone was counted many times. The CDR3 is CSARDRLNTEAFF. The sequenced CDR3 bases are TGCAGTGCCCGGGACAGATTGAACACTGAA. The rearrangement links TRBV20-1 to TRBJ1-1, with TRBD1 identical over 7 bases. Read coverage stops 3 residues before the CDR3 terminus; the germline J gene supplies the remainder. V shed 6 bases, J shed 0 bases, and the junction held 4 bases outside the gene matches. CDR1 and CDR2 from the germline V gene are DFQATT and SNEGSKA (reference sequence). There are 13 residues in the CDR3.

This clone was observed a few times. The read stops 3 residues short of the end of the CDR3; the missing end is completed from the germline J gene. This chain uses TRBV30 with TRBJ1-1; no firm D call. Germline CDR1 reads GTSNPN; CDR2 reads SVGIG (reference sequence). The CDR3 covers 14 residues. V was pared by 0 bases and J by 5 bases, with 13 bases between. Incomplete CDR3 DNA: TGTGCCTGGAGTGTACATGAGGGTAGGACTGAA. Translated: CAWSVHEGRTE. The entire CDR3 reads CAWSVHEGRTEAFF. The full variable domain, in which reference TRBV30 and TRBJ1-1 provide the parts outside the CDR3, is SQTIHQWPATLVQPVGSPLSLECTVEGTSNPNLYWYRQAAGRGLQLLFYSVGIGQISSEVPQNLSASRPQDRQFILSSKKLLLSDSGFYLCAWSVHEGRTEAFFGQGTRLTVV.

A note on this clone: The read ends 3 residues early relative to the CDR3; the germline J gene fills the gap. V gene TRBV19 combines with J gene TRBJ1-1; D gene ambiguous. The V gene's germline CDR1 is LNHDA and CDR2 SQIVND (reference sequence). The CDR3 spans 12 residues. V shed 4 bases and J shed 3 bases, with 6 bases lying between them. CDR3 sequence reads: CASSTGYTEAFF. Partial CDR3 DNA: TGTGCCAGTAGTACCGGGTACACTGAA.

This clone was recorded many times. The sequenced part of the CDR3 DNA is TGTGCCAGCAGTGAAGAGGGGGTCTATGGC. It specifies CASSEEGVYG. The full CDR3 protein is CASSEEGVYGYTF. This chain connects TRBV6-1 to TRBJ1-2, with a possible D match to TRBD1 (6 bases). The read gets to within 3 residues of the CDR3 end, and the germline J gene fills in the rest. Germline V lookup: CDR1 MNHNS, CDR2 SASEGT. This CDR3 has 13 amino acids. V was pared by 1 base and J by 4 bases, with 7 bases between.

At least ten counts were recorded for this clone. The missing CDR3 end, 3 residues past where the read stops, is filled in from the germline J gene. The chain couples TRBV10-1 to TRBJ2-7, with 7 bases lining up with TRBD1. This CDR3 is built from 15 residues. V lost 0 bases and J lost 5; bases outside the gene matches: 7. The germline CDR1 and CDR2 sequences are WNHNN and SYGVQD (reference sequence). The chain's CDR3 is CASSESATGKDEQYF. CDR3 DNA, as far as it was read: TGCGCCAGCAGTGAGTCGGCGACAGGGAAGGACGAG.

Worth noting for this clone: Read data end 3 residues before the CDR3 end; the end is taken from the germline J gene. The chain couples TRBV30 to TRBJ1-2, with D unresolved. The germline CDR1 and CDR2 sequences are GTSNPN and SVGIG (reference sequence). The CDR3 length is 13 residues. The CDR3 sequence is CAWSLGLNYDYTF. CDR3 DNA, as far as it was read: TGTGCCTGGAGTCTAGGATTAAACTACGAC.

This clone showed up many times. From the germline J gene comes the end of the CDR3, since the read stops 3 residues before it. This chain uses TRBV28 with TRBJ2-5, with TRBD1 matching over 7 bases. CDR1 and CDR2 (germline): MDHEN, SYDVKM. The V and J ends lost 7 bases and 4 bases, in that order; junction bases with no gene match: 21. The CDR3 has 18 amino acids. The CDR3 loop is CASTDSNPDRLLGETQYF. The DNA read from the CDR3 is TGTGCCAGCACCGATTCAAACCCGGACAGGCTCCTGGGAGAGACC.

This clone was recorded many times. The CDR3 extends 3 residues past the end of the read, so its final part is completed from the germline J gene. The V call is TRBV18, the J call TRBJ1-4; TRBD1 might be the D (5 bases). Germline-derived CDR1 and CDR2 are KGHSH and LQKENI. Trimming stripped 2 bases from V and 8 bases from J, with 15 bases between. The CDR3 contains 15 residues. Partial CDR3 DNA: TGTGCCAGCTCACCAGGGGCAGGGATACGGGAAAAA. Amino acids: CASSPGAGIREK. The CDR3 reads in full as CASSPGAGIREKLFF.

This clone came up many times. From the germline J gene comes the end of the CDR3, since the read stops 3 residues before it. V usage is TRBV29-1 and J usage is TRBJ1-3, with D maybe TRBD1 (5 bases). V dropped 3 bases and J dropped 6 bases, with 15 bases sitting between them. The CDR3 has 14 amino acids. Germline V lookup: CDR1 SQVTM, CDR2 ANQGSEA. CDR3 bases read: TGCAGCGTTGAGACACAGGTCCCGGTAAACACC. It is translated as CSVETQVPVNT. The full-length CDR3 reads as CSVETQVPVNTIYF.

This clone was observed many times. The CDR3 region is CASSQAPADTQYF. CDR3 DNA (partial): TGCGCCAGCAGCCAAGCCCCCGCAGATACG. The rearrangement links TRBV4-1 to TRBJ2-3; D gene ambiguous. From the germline J gene comes the end of the CDR3, since the read stops 3 residues before it. Germline V gene sequence: CDR1 MGHRA, CDR2 YSYEKL. V lost 1 base, J lost 4 bases, and 6 bases lay in between. The CDR3 is 13 amino acids.

This clone appeared many times. Coverage ceases 3 residues before the CDR3 finishes, and the germline J gene fills in the end. The chain uses TRBV18 and TRBJ2-2; TRBD1 aligns across 7 bases. The CDR3 has 15 amino acids. From germline, CDR1 is KGHSH and CDR2 LQKENI. V shed 5 bases, J shed 4 bases, and the junction held 7 bases outside the gene matches. The CDR3 bases that were read are TGTGCCAGCTCAGACAGGGACGGAGCCACCGGGGAG. It specifies CASSDRDGATGE. The full CDR3 is CASSDRDGATGELFF.

This clone was recorded at least ten times. Read sequence stops 3 residues before the CDR3 end, and the germline J gene provides the missing end. J is TRBJ2-5 and V is TRBV5-1, with 7 bases matching TRBD2. V shed 7 bases and J 2 bases; nucleotides not matched to a gene: 11. Germline V gene sequence: CDR1 SGHRS, CDR2 YFSETQ. The CDR3 spans 15 residues. CDR3 sequence reads: CASSGGGGTQETQYF. The sequenced CDR3 bases are TGCGCCAGCTCTGGGGGGGGAGGAACGCAAGAGACC. Based on the CDR3 plus reference TRBV5-1 and TRBJ2-5, the full variable domain is KAGVTQTPRYLIKTRGQQVTLSCSPISGHRSVSWYQQTPGQGLQFLFEYFSETQRNKGNFPGRFSGRQFSNSRSEMNVSTLELGDSALYLCASSGGGGTQETQYFGPGTRLLVL.

This clone was picked up a small number of times. Read coverage stops 3 residues before the CDR3 terminus; the germline J gene supplies the remainder. This chain connects TRBV18 to TRBJ1-2; D uncertain. The germline CDR1 and CDR2 sequences are KGHSH and LQKENI. There are 15 residues in the CDR3. CDR3 region: CASSPRASGYNDYTF. CDR3 DNA, as far as it was read: TGTGCCAGCTCACCAAGGGCTAGCGGTTACAATGAC.

This clone has ten or more counts. From the germline J gene comes the end of the CDR3, since the read stops 3 residues before it. The chain links TRBV6-2 or TRBV6-3 to TRBJ2-7; 14 bases line up with TRBD2. The ends lost 4 bases at V and 1 base at J; junction bases unmatched: 6. The CDR3 loop spans 17 amino acids. Germline V gene lookup returns CDR1 MNHEY and CDR2 SVGEGT. The CDR3 region is CASSSLRLAGGSYEQYF. CDR3 DNA (partial): TGTGCCAGCAGTTCCCTCAGACTAGCGGGAGGGTCCTACGAG.

This clone was counted between two and nine times. The read ends 3 residues shy of where the CDR3 ends; the end is completed using the germline J gene. The chain employs TRBV10-2 and TRBJ2-5; a weak D match, TRBD2 (6 bases). Per the germline V gene, CDR1 is WSHSY and CDR2 is SAAADI. The CDR3 has 11 residues. Trimming left V 6 bases short and J 7 bases short, with 9 bases between. The part of the CDR3 DNA that was read is TGCGCCAGCAGCGTCGGGGGGACC. It codes for CASSVGGT. The CDR3 as a whole reads CASSVGGTQYF.

This clone appeared many times. With the read ending 3 residues before the CDR3 end, the germline J gene is used to fill in that end. The chain combines TRBV29-1 with TRBJ1-2; 10 positions agree with TRBD1. J lost 5 bases, V lost 6 bases, and 6 bases had no gene match. This CDR3 is built from 13 residues. The V gene's germline CDR1 is SQVTM and CDR2 ANQGSEA. The CDR3 region is CSVTGGDGYGYTF. The covered CDR3 bases are TGCAGCGTGACAGGGGGCGACGGTTATGGC. Using reference TRBV29-1 and TRBJ1-2 for the parts outside the CDR3, the full variable domain is SAVISQKPSRDICQRGTSLTIQCQVDSQVTMMFWYRQQPGQSLTLIATANQGSEATYESGFVIDKFPISRPNLTFSTLTVSNMSPEDSSIYLCSVTGGDGYGYTFGSGTRLTVV.

This clone has ten or more counts. From the germline J gene comes the end of the CDR3, since the read stops 3 residues before it. The rearrangement uses TRBV5-6 and TRBJ2-3, with D hard to call. The CDR3 runs to 14 residues. Per the germline V gene, CDR1 is SGHDT and CDR2 is YYEEEE. The V and J ends lost 4 bases and 6 bases respectively, with 15 bases between them. This chain's CDR3 is CASSTLLPSDTQYF. The DNA read from the CDR3 is TGTGCCAGCAGCACCCTACTACCCTCGGATACG.

This clone occurred many times. The read gets to within 3 residues of the CDR3 end, and the germline J gene fills in the rest. The rearrangement uses TRBV20-1 and TRBJ2-2; 9 bases are a match to TRBD2. Germline V gene sequence: CDR1 DFQATT, CDR2 SNEGSKA (reference sequence). V was clipped by 5 bases and J by 5 bases; unmatched bases: 9. The CDR3 extends over 15 amino acids. CDR3 DNA, as far as it was read: TGCAGTGCTCCTGGCCGGACTAGCGTTACCGGGGAG. Its protein product is CSAPGRTSVTGE. The CDR3 as a whole reads CSAPGRTSVTGELFF.

There are many counts of this clone. With the read ending 3 residues before the CDR3 end, the germline J gene is used to fill in that end. The rearrangement joins TRBV5-1 to TRBJ2-4; 9 nucleotides align to TRBD1. With V trimmed by 4 bases and J by 0 bases, 11 bases remained unmatched. CDR1 SGHRS and CDR2 YFSETQ come from the germline V gene. CDR3 length: 18 residues. The sequenced CDR3 bases are TGCGCCAGCAGCGCGGACAGGGGCCCAGCTCTAGCCAAAAACATT. Its translation is CASSADRGPALAKNI. Given in full, the CDR3 is CASSADRGPALAKNIQYF.

In its sample, this clone was seen many times. The read finishes 3 residues shy of the CDR3 end, and the germline J gene is used to complete it. The rearrangement joins TRBV30 to TRBJ2-5, with 9 bases fitting TRBD2. J lost 4 bases, V lost 2 bases, and 2 bases had no gene match. Germline assignment: CDR1 GTSNPN and CDR2 SVGIG (reference sequence). This CDR3 contains 13 residues. The CDR3 reads CAWSLLAGETQYF. Incomplete CDR3 DNA: TGTGCCTGGAGTTTACTAGCGGGAGAGACC.

Judged by abundance, this clone is medium-sized. From the germline J gene comes the end of the CDR3, since the read stops 3 residues before it. The V call is TRBV2, the J call TRBJ1-4, with TRBD1 as a possible D gene (6 bases). The CDR3 is 12 amino acids. From germline, CDR1 is SNHLY and CDR2 FYNNEI. CDR3 in amino acids: CASSDRDTRLFF. Partial CDR3 DNA: TGTGCCAGCAGTGACAGGGACACAAGA.

This clone was observed a handful of times. The read ends 3 residues shy of where the CDR3 ends; the end is completed using the germline J gene. The gene calls are TRBV20-1 and TRBJ2-7; tentatively, D is TRBD2 (6 bases). The ends were cut back, 3 bases at V and 6 bases at J, with 18 bases in the middle. This CDR3 comprises 14 residues. Germline CDR1 is DFQATT and CDR2 is SNEGSKA (reference sequence). The CDR3 DNA, read in part, is TGCAGTGCTAGTCCGCCGAGTGGAGCGGGCGAG. Translating gives CSASPPSGAGE. The whole CDR3 sequence is CSASPPSGAGEQYF.

This clone occurred many times. The CDR3 goes on 3 residues after the read ends, and that part is filled in from the germline J gene. The chain has TRBV2 and TRBJ2-1, with 11 nucleotides matching TRBD1. Germline CDR1 reads SNHLY; CDR2 reads FYNNEI. J gave up 9 bases and V 9 bases, and 13 bases lay outside the gene matches. The CDR3 is 15 residues long. The CDR3 region is CASRRDRGVESEQFF. Incomplete CDR3 DNA: TGTGCCAGTCGCCGGGACAGGGGGGTGGAGAGTGAG.

Ten or more counts support this clone. The read ends 3 residues early relative to the CDR3; the germline J gene fills the gap. The V call is TRBV18, the J call TRBJ1-5; 9 bases agree with TRBD1. Germline CDR1 reads KGHSH; CDR2 reads LQKENI. V trimming: 3 bases; J trimming: 4 bases; junction bases outside the gene matches: 13. The CDR3 length is 18 residues. Incomplete CDR3 DNA: TGTGCCAGCTCACCGGCCGGTCAAGGACAGGGGAATAATCAGCCC. This gives the protein CASSPAGQGQGNNQP. The CDR3 in its entirety is CASSPAGQGQGNNQPQHF.

Turning to this clone: The read comes to an end 3 residues before the CDR3 does, leaving the germline J gene to fill in the end. This chain uses TRBV7-9 with TRBJ1-6; D not certain. This CDR3 comprises 14 residues. Germline lookup yields CDR1 SEHNR and CDR2 FQNEAQ (reference sequence). Between the trimmed V and J ends, which lost 5 bases and 10 bases, there was a span of 15 bases. The CDR3 loop reads CASSQLRVGSPLHF. CDR3 DNA, as far as it was read: TGTGCCAGCAGCCAACTTCGGGTAGGATCACCC.

This clone was picked up many times. Coverage ceases 3 residues before the CDR3 finishes, and the germline J gene fills in the end. V gene TRBV20-1 combines with J gene TRBJ2-5, with 8 positions matching TRBD2. Germline trimming cut 7 bases from V and 5 bases from J; bases unmatched to any gene: 6. CDR3 length: 12 amino acids. CDR1 DFQATT and CDR2 SNEGSKA come from the germline V gene (reference sequence). CDR3 DNA, as far as it was read: TGCAGTGGCAGCCAGCGGGGGGAGACC. This codes for CSGSQRGET. The complete CDR3 protein is CSGSQRGETQYF.

At least ten counts were recorded for this clone. The read falls 3 residues short of the CDR3 end, and the missing part is taken from the germline J gene. The genes are TRBV7-9 and TRBJ2-5, with 8 bases that match TRBD1. Germline-derived CDR1 and CDR2 are SEHNR and FQNEAQ (reference sequence). The J segment lost 2 bases and the V segment lost 3 bases, leaving 2 bases of the junction unmatched. The CDR3 covers 14 residues. The CDR3: CASSLDRAQETQYF. CDR3 bases read: TGTGCCAGCAGCTTGGACAGGGCTCAAGAGACC.

This clone was picked up many times. The CDR3 extends 3 residues past the end of the read, so its final part is completed from the germline J gene. This chain connects TRBV7-6 to TRBJ1-1; D gene uncertain. Germline CDR1 SGHVS, CDR2 FNYEAQ. The CDR3 totals 15 residues. V was pared by 2 bases and J by 0 bases, with 10 bases between. Incomplete CDR3 DNA: TGTGCCAGCAGCTTATACCCAGGTATGAACACTGAA. This encodes CASSLYPGMNTE. In full, the CDR3 is CASSLYPGMNTEAFF.